Shown below are 10 T cell receptor beta chains from a single sample sequenced in a study of blood T cell repertoires in COVID-19. Assay: immunoSEQ multiplex PCR; the TCRdb copy retains only in-frame clones and omits some. The sample lists about 140,000 clones, 76% occurring once. Sequencing input: peripheral blood. Receptor source: a woman older than 75 with active or convalescent COVID-19.

The gene calls are TRBV10-3 and TRBJ1-6; D not resolved. Germline V gives CDR1 ENHRY, CDR2 SYGVKD. The CDR3 extends over 14 amino acids. Trimming shortened V by 2 bases and J by 3 bases, and 5 bases separated the two germline ends. DNA of the CDR3: TGTGCCATCAGTGAGGAGGGCTATAATTCACCCCTCCACTTT. This translates into CAISEEGYNSPLHF.

A few counts support this clone. Here the CDR3 reads CASSLVGTGPLYEQYF. The CDR3 DNA reads as TGCGCCAGCAGCTTGGTGGGGACAGGACCTCTCTACGAGCAGTACTTC. V gene TRBV5-1 combines with J gene TRBJ2-7; 8 bases are a match to TRBD1. The CDR3 contains 16 residues. With 0 bases clipped from V and 3 bases from J, the junction kept 8 bases outside the gene matches. The germline V gene encodes CDR1 SGHRS and CDR2 YFSETQ.

This chain uses TRBV2 with TRBJ2-7; D perhaps matches TRBD1 (6 bases). CDR3 size: 13 residues. CDR1 and CDR2 (germline): SNHLY, FYNNEI. Trimming left V 4 bases short and J 6 bases short, with 13 bases between. The CDR3 loop is CASSGQGSSEQYF. CDR3 in DNA: TGTGCCAGCAGTGGGCAGGGGTCGTCCGAGCAGTACTTC.

The chain carries TRBV9 and TRBJ2-3, with D possibly being TRBD1 (6 bases). Trimming cost V 1 base and J 1 base, with 7 bases left between them. The CDR3 is 14 amino acids. CDR1 and CDR2 (germline): SGDLS, YYNGEE. The CDR3 nucleotides are TGTGCCAGCAGCGTACGACAGGGCACAGATACGCAGTATTTT. Residues: CASSVRQGTDTQYF.

The rearrangement joins TRBV30 to TRBJ2-7; 8 bases align to TRBD1. Germline V gene sequence: CDR1 GTSNPN, CDR2 SVGIG (reference sequence). V gave up 2 bases and J gave up 12 bases; unmatched junction bases: 6. The CDR3 contains 11 residues. The chain's CDR3 is CAWSSQGALYF. CDR3 coding DNA: TGTGCCTGGAGTAGTCAGGGGGCGTTGTACTTC.

This clone was seen more than once but under ten times. The chain recombines TRBV6-5 with TRBJ2-3, with D unclear. V dropped 7 bases and J dropped 5 bases, with 10 bases sitting between them. The CDR3 covers 12 residues. CDR1 is MNHEY and CDR2 is SVGAGI in the germline V gene. This chain's CDR3 is CASTAGGDTQYF. The CDR3 bases are TGTGCCAGCACCGCCGGTGGAGATACGCAGTATTTT.

This clone appeared a few times. This chain uses TRBV2 with TRBJ1-5; 9 nucleotides line up with TRBD1. Germline V gene data show CDR1 as SNHLY and CDR2 as FYNNEI. The CDR3 is 15 amino acids. V lost 6 bases and J lost 4; bases outside the gene matches: 7. CDR3 sequence reads: CASSLGTGQNQPQHF. DNA for the CDR3: TGTGCCAGCAGCCTGGGGACAGGGCAAAATCAGCCCCAGCATTTT.

This sequence joins TRBV7-9 and TRBJ2-1, with D uncertain. V lost 1 base and J lost 6, with 16 bases in between. This CDR3 region has 16 residues. Germline-derived CDR1 and CDR2 are SEHNR and FQNEAQ (reference sequence). In nucleotides, the CDR3 is TGTGCCAGCAGCTTAGGTGGTCTAGTGGTCCGCAATGAGCAGTTCTTC. This encodes CASSLGGLVVRNEQFF. The entire variable domain, with the rest obtained from reference TRBV7-9 and TRBJ2-1, is as follows: DTGVSQNPRHKITKRGQNVTFRCDPISEHNRLYWYRQTLGQGPEFLTYFQNEAQLEKSRLLSDRFSAERPKGSFSTLEIQRTEQGDSAMYLCASSLGGLVVRNEQFFGPGTRLTVL.

The rearrangement links TRBV6-5 to TRBJ1-1, with D possibly matching TRBD1 (5 bases). The V gene's germline CDR1 is MNHEY and CDR2 SVGAGI. The length of the CDR3 is 14 residues. V was trimmed by 5 bases and J by 2 bases, leaving 12 bases between them. This CDR3 reads CASSQQALNTEAFF. The CDR3 DNA is TGTGCCAGCAGTCAACAGGCTTTAAACACTGAAGCTTTCTTT.

The gene calls are TRBV5-1 and TRBJ1-2; 8 bases align to TRBD1. The germline gives CDR1 SGHRS, CDR2 YFSETQ. The CDR3 is 14 residues long. Trimming cost V 2 bases and J 8 bases; bases outside gene matches: 8. As DNA, the CDR3 is TGCGCCAGCAGCTTTGGGGGACAGGTGGAGGGCTACACCTTC. Protein product: CASSFGGQVEGYTF. The whole variable domain, remainder taken from reference TRBV5-1 and TRBJ1-2, is KAGVTQTPRYLIKTRGQQVTLSCSPISGHRSVSWYQQTPGQGLQFLFEYFSETQRNKGNFPGRFSGRQFSNSRSEMNVSTLELGDSALYLCASSFGGQVEGYTFGSGTRLTVV.